Listed below are T cell receptor beta chains from one sample, sequenced in a study of blood T cell repertoires in COVID-19. Assay: immunoSEQ multiplex PCR; the TCRdb copy retains only in-frame clones and omits some. Of under 200,000 clones in the sample, about nine tenths were seen once. The sequencing sample was made of PBMCs or T cells enriched from blood (not recorded which). These receptors were obtained from a woman between 18 and 29 years old who had recovered from COVID-19. CDR3s include the opening cysteine and the closing phenylalanine or tryptophan. D genes are given only for firm matches. Clone size is shown for a subset of rows, as once, few, many or a class of expanded clone.

>TRBV6-5|-|TRBD2|TRBJ2-7
TGTGCCAGCAGTTCGGCGGGAGCCTCCTACGAGCAGTACTTC
CASSSAGASYEQYF
>TRBV29-1|-|TRBD1|TRBJ1-1
TGCAGCGCTGGACAGGCAAACACTGAAGCTTTCTTT
CSAGQANTEAFF
>TRBV7-9|-|-|TRBJ1-4
TGTGCCAGCTCGATCCGACAGAATTTAGGTGAAAAACTGTTTTTT
CASSIRQNLGEKLFF
>TRBV27|-|-|TRBJ2-1
TGTGCCAGCAGTTCAGACACCAGCTCCTACAATGAGCAGTTCTTC
CASSSDTSSYNEQFF
>TRBV2|-|-|TRBJ2-1
TGTGCCAGCATAATCCGATCCGGGGCCTACAATGAGCAGTTCTTC
CASIIRSGAYNEQFF
>TRBV30|-|TRBD2|TRBJ2-7
TGTGCCTGGAATGGGGCCCCTAGCGGGCGCTCCTACGAGCAGTACTTC
CAWNGAPSGRSYEQYF
>TRBV7-9|-|TRBD1|TRBJ2-1
TGTGCCAGCAGCTTTCCGGGACAGTACAATGAGCAGTTCTTC
CASSFPGQYNEQFF
>TRBV10-3|-|TRBD2|TRBJ2-7
TGTGCCATCTCGCCCGGGGGGAGCTCCTACGAGCAGTACTTC
CAISPGGSSYEQYF
>TRBV19|-|-|TRBJ2-7
TGTGCCAGTAGCCCCCCGGGACACCTCTCCTACGAGCAGTACTTC
CASSPPGHLSYEQYF
>TRBV4-3|-|-|TRBJ1-2
TGCGCCAGCAGCCAAGACTCGGCGACAGATGGCTACACCTTC
CASSQDSATDGYTF
>TRBV27|-|-|TRBJ1-1
TGTGCCAGCAGTTTTCGGGGGAACACTGAAGCTTTCTTT
CASSFRGNTEAFF
>TRBV9|-|TRBD2|TRBJ2-3
TGTGCCAGCAGCTCGCGCCGGGGGAGGGCCGGTGGAACAGATACGCAGTATTTT
CASSSRRGRAGGTDTQYF
>TRBV12-3/TRBV12-4|-|-|TRBJ1-2
TGTGCCTCCCACTATTCTAACTATGGCTACACCTTC
CASHYSNYGYTF
>TRBV30|-|-|TRBJ1-6
TGTGCCTGGAGTGTTTTACAGGGCTATAATTCACCCCTCCACTTT
CAWSVLQGYNSPLHF
>TRBV5-1|-|-|TRBJ2-2
TGCGCCAGCAGTAAGGTAGCCGGGTTCGCCGGGGAGCTGTTTTTT
CASSKVAGFAGELFF
>TRBV7-2|few|-|TRBJ2-7
TGTGCCAGCAGCCGTGGTGGCGGAGACTTCTACGAGCAGTACTTC
CASSRGGGDFYEQYF
>TRBV19|-|TRBD1|TRBJ2-5
TGTGCCAGTAGTCCAGAGACAGGGCCGGAGACCCAGTACTTC
CASSPETGPETQYF
>TRBV9|-|-|TRBJ2-3
TGTGCCAGCAGCGTAAAATCCGGAGGTCGAAATACGCAGTATTTT
CASSVKSGGRNTQYF
>TRBV28|-|TRBD1|TRBJ2-1
TGTGCCAGCAGAAGCCCGGACAGGGGGAACTACAATGAGCAGTTCTTC
CASRSPDRGNYNEQFF
>TRBV20-1|-|TRBD2|TRBJ2-3
TGCAGTGCTAGTAGGCGGACTAGGGCAGATACGCAGTATTTT
CSASRRTRADTQYF
>TRBV6-1|-|-|TRBJ2-1
TGTGCCAGCAGTGAAAGTTGGCTAGCATTGAATGAGCAGTTCTTC
CASSESWLALNEQFF
>TRBV14|-|-|TRBJ2-1
TGTGCCAGCAGCCACGTTCGGGGGACCTCCGGCAATGAGCAGTTCTTC
CASSHVRGTSGNEQFF
>TRBV28|-|-|TRBJ2-1
TGTGCCAGCAGTCCCGACATAAGCTCCTACAATGAGCAGTTCTTC
CASSPDISSYNEQFF
>TRBV24-1|-|TRBD2|TRBJ2-1
TGTGCCACCAGTCAGGCGGGAGGAGGGCGCAATGAGCAGTTCTTC
CATSQAGGGRNEQFF
>TRBV6-5|-|-|TRBJ2-5
TGTGCCAGCAGTCAGGGCGGCACGACCCAGTACTTC
CASSQGGTTQYF
>TRBV29-1|-|TRBD1|TRBJ1-5
TGCAGCGTTCAAACCGGGACAGCTGATCAGCCCCAGCATTTT
CSVQTGTADQPQHF
>TRBV27|-|TRBD1|TRBJ2-7
TGTGCCAGCAGTTTCCGGGACAGGGGAGGCGAGCAGTACTTC
CASSFRDRGGEQYF
>TRBV28|-|-|TRBJ2-2
TGTGCCAGCGGAGAAAAGCTGGGGGAGCTGTTTTTT
CASGEKLGELFF
>TRBV7-6|once|-|TRBJ1-6
TGTGCCAGCAGCTTAGATTTCAGGAATTCACCCCTCCACTTT
CASSLDFRNSPLHF
>TRBV28|once|TRBD1|TRBJ1-2
TGTGCCAGCAGTCCCAGACAGGGTTATAGGTATGGCTACACCTTC
CASSPRQGYRYGYTF
>TRBV10-2|once|-|TRBJ1-5
TGCGCCAGCAGTCCAGGGATTTGGGATCAGCCCCAGCATTTT
CASSPGIWDQPQHF
>TRBV9|-|TRBD2|TRBJ2-7
TGTGCCAGCAGCGTAGGGGGTAGCGGGAGATCTATGTACGAGCAGTACTTC
CASSVGGSGRSMYEQYF
>TRBV4-1|-|-|TRBJ2-7
TGCGCCAGCAGCCACCTTATGGGTGGGGCCACCTACGAGCAGTACTTC
CASSHLMGGATYEQYF
>TRBV7-2|-|TRBD2|TRBJ2-4
TGTGCCAGCAGCTTACAGTCTGGCGGGAGTGGAAACATTCAGTACTTC
CASSLQSGGSGNIQYF
>TRBV19|-|TRBD1|TRBJ2-1
TGTGCCAGTAGTCCCCCGAGGACAGGTATTCTCAACAATGAGCAGTTCTTC
CASSPPRTGILNNEQFF
>TRBV19|-|-|TRBJ1-4
TGTGCCAGTAGTTCCGGTCGCGATGAAAAACTGTTTTTT
CASSSGRDEKLFF
>TRBV12-5|few|TRBD2|TRBJ2-2
TGTGCTAGTGGTCAGGGACTAGCGGGCCCCACCGGGGAGCTGTTTTTT
CASGQGLAGPTGELFF
>TRBV4-2|-|TRBD2|TRBJ2-7
TGTGCCAGCAGCCCGGGCCGGGGGGGTTACGAGCAGTACTTC
CASSPGRGGYEQYF
>TRBV4-1|-|TRBD1|TRBJ1-6
TGCGCCAGCAGCCAAGATCGGGGGACAGGGGGCTTTGATTCACCCCTCCACTTT
CASSQDRGTGGFDSPLHF
>TRBV16|-|-|TRBJ1-5
TGTGCCAGCAGCCAAACGCCAGCGGCTCTTCAGCCCCAGCATTTT
CASSQTPAALQPQHF
>TRBV7-2|-|-|TRBJ2-3
TGTGCCAGCAGCTTAGGTGTTAGCCCAGATACGCAGTATTTT
CASSLGVSPDTQYF
>TRBV7-2|once|TRBD2|TRBJ2-7
TGTGCCAGCAGCTTACTAGCGGCGCTGGGGGAGCAGTACTTC
CASSLLAALGEQYF
>TRBV6-4|once|TRBD2|TRBJ2-1
TGTGCCAGCAGTGGGACTAGCGGGAGTTACAATGAGCAGTTCTTC
CASSGTSGSYNEQFF
>TRBV5-1|-|TRBD2|TRBJ2-2
TGCGCCAGCAGCTTGGCTAGCGGGAGCACCGGGGAGCTGTTTTTT
CASSLASGSTGELFF
>TRBV14|-|TRBD1|TRBJ1-3
TGTGCCAGCAGCCTACTCGGGACAGGGGGTTACACCATATATTTT
CASSLLGTGGYTIYF
>TRBV5-4|-|TRBD2|TRBJ2-5
TGTGCCAGCGAGCGGGAGGGCCGAGAGACCCAGTACTTC
CASEREGRETQYF
>TRBV28|-|TRBD1|TRBJ1-6
TGTGCCAGCAGTCCCTCAGGGGGCGTCTCCTCACCCCTCCACTTT
CASSPSGGVSSPLHF
>TRBV28|-|TRBD2|TRBJ2-3
TGTGCCAGCAGAGGGATAAGACTAGCCACAGATACGCAGTATTTT
CASRGIRLATDTQYF
>TRBV19|-|-|TRBJ1-5
TGTGCCAGTAGTACGGTCAGGGGAAGCAATCAGCCCCAGCATTTT
CASSTVRGSNQPQHF
>TRBV15|-|-|TRBJ2-7
TGTGCCACCAGCAGAGATCGAGGCTACGAGCAGTACTTC
CATSRDRGYEQYF
>TRBV11-3|once|TRBD2|TRBJ2-1
TGTGCCAGCAGCTTACGACTAGCGGCCTACAATGAGCAGTTCTTC
CASSLRLAAYNEQFF